The 30 T cell receptor beta chains reported below all come from one sample, sequenced in a study of T cells after yellow fever vaccination. TCRdb fed the 5' RACE reads into MiXCR, producing one record per CDR3 protein. The sample consists of over 250,000 distinct CDR3 sequences, approximately 4% of them appearing once. Source: PBMCs, taken 5 days after the yellow fever booster vaccination. The receptor source for this set is a man younger than 35 who received the YFV17D yellow fever vaccine.

The table lists this clonotype with many counts. V and J are TRBV10-3 and TRBJ2-4; no definite D call. The ends were cut back, 0 bases at V and 0 bases at J, with 9 bases in the middle. CDR1 and CDR2 from the germline V gene are ENHRY and SYGVKD. The CDR3 length is 16 residues. CDR3: CAISESGLRAKNIQYF. The CDR3 coding sequence is TGTGCCATCAGTGAGTCTGGTCTGCGAGCCAAAAACATTCAGTACTTC.

This clonotype has ten or more counts. The rearrangement links TRBV7-9 to TRBJ1-1; 7 positions match TRBD1. The CDR3 consists of 14 residues. CDR1 is SEHNR, CDR2 FQNEAQ, per germline (reference sequence). Trimming at V came to 6 bases and at J to 3 bases, leaving 7 bases not matched to a gene. Here the CDR3 reads CASRRTGADTEAFF. The CDR3 nucleotides read TGTGCCAGCAGACGAACAGGGGCTGACACTGAAGCTTTCTTT.

This clonotype was found many times. V and J are TRBV7-9 and TRBJ2-2; the match to TRBD1 covers 7 bases. The V gene's germline CDR1 is SEHNR and CDR2 FQNEAQ (reference sequence). This CDR3 is 15 amino acids long. The junction had 0 bases not matched to a gene; V was cut back by 1 base and J by 1 base. This CDR3 reads CASSLGQGNTGELFF. CDR3 DNA: TGTGCCAGCAGCTTAGGACAGGGGAACACCGGGGAGCTGTTTTTT.

In this sample, this clonotype turned up many times. V and J are TRBV20-1 and TRBJ2-5; D might be TRBD2 (6 bases). Trimming took 4 bases from V and 5 from J, leaving 20 bases between them. Germline V CDR1 and CDR2: DFQATT, SNEGSKA (reference sequence). The CDR3 is 15 residues long. The DNA for the CDR3 is TGCAGTGCTACCCCACCGGGGGTCACCTGGGAGACCCAGTACTTC. Amino acid sequence: CSATPPGVTWETQYF.

This CDR3 is CASRTGQPGANVLTF. The CDR3 DNA follows: TGTGCCAGCCGGACAGGACAACCTGGGGCCAACGTCCTGACTTTC. This chain uses TRBV27 with TRBJ2-6; 7 nucleotides agree with TRBD1. The trim removed 8 bases at V and 2 bases at J, leaving 6 bases unmatched. CDR1 and CDR2 from the germline V gene are MNHEY and SMNVEV (reference sequence). There are 15 residues in the CDR3.

This clonotype was counted ten times or more. This chain connects TRBV5-1 to TRBJ1-1; D might be TRBD1 (6 bases). The CDR3 loop spans 15 amino acids. From germline, CDR1 is SGHRS and CDR2 YFSETQ. V was shortened by 2 bases and J by 3 bases, with 14 bases between the two germline ends. CDR3 protein: CASSFSPGGYTEAFF. The CDR3 bases are TGCGCCAGCAGCTTTTCCCCGGGGGGCTACACTGAAGCTTTCTTT.

The chain couples TRBV7-2 to TRBJ2-1; the D gene is possibly TRBD2 (5 bases). The germline CDR1 and CDR2 sequences are SGHTA and FQGNSA. The CDR3 is made up of 15 amino acids. Trimming shortened V by 5 bases and J by 1 base, and 12 bases separated the two germline ends. The CDR3 sequence is CASSLGSGSYNEQFF. The CDR3 coding sequence is TGTGCCAGCAGCCTAGGAAGCGGTTCCTACAATGAGCAGTTCTTC.

This clonotype has only a few counts. The CDR3 is CASKTGVENTEAFF. The CDR3 coding sequence is TGTGCCAGCAAAACAGGGGTGGAGAACACTGAAGCTTTCTTT. V usage is TRBV18 and J usage is TRBJ1-1, with TRBD1 identical over 7 bases. The CDR3 length is 14 residues. V was clipped by 8 bases and J by 1 base; unmatched bases: 7. Germline V lookup: CDR1 KGHSH, CDR2 LQKENI.

This chain uses TRBV6-5 with TRBJ2-2; unclear D gene. This CDR3 comprises 16 residues. CDR1 and CDR2 (germline): MNHEY, SVGAGI. V was trimmed by 0 bases and J by 2 bases, leaving 10 bases between them. The CDR3: CASSYSGRINTGELFF. The CDR3 DNA reads TGTGCCAGCAGTTACTCAGGCAGAATCAACACCGGGGAGCTGTTTTTT.

This clonotype has a count of ten or more. The chain is built from TRBV6-2 or TRBV6-3 and TRBJ2-7; D not certain. CDR3 length equals 15 residues. The germline V gene encodes CDR1 MNHEY and CDR2 SVGEGT. Trimming took 2 bases from V and 3 from J, leaving 14 bases between them. Here the CDR3 reads CASSYSPAAFYEQYF. In DNA, the CDR3 is TGTGCCAGCAGTTACAGTCCGGCGGCCTTCTACGAGCAGTACTTC.

This sequence joins TRBV7-9 and TRBJ1-1; tentative D call: TRBD1 (5 bases). The CDR3 is 13 amino acids. From germline, CDR1 is SEHNR and CDR2 FQNEAQ (reference sequence). V lost 4 bases, J lost 11 bases, and 17 bases lay in between. CDR3 amino acids: CASSSSGPPLAFF. DNA of the CDR3: TGTGCCAGCAGCTCGTCAGGGCCCCCGTTGGCTTTCTTT. Complete variable domain (other parts from reference TRBV7-9 and TRBJ1-1): DTGVSQNPRHKITKRGQNVTFRCDPISEHNRLYWYRQTLGQGPEFLTYFQNEAQLEKSRLLSDRFSAERPKGSFSTLEIQRTEQGDSAMYLCASSSSGPPLAFFGQGTRLTVV.

Concerning this clonotype itself: It is likely a read error, because the conserved phenylalanine at the end of the CDR3 is missing. V and J are TRBV6-6 and TRBJ2-3; TRBD2 matches at 16 bases. CDR1 MNHNY and CDR2 SVGAGI come from the germline V gene (reference sequence). V lost 0 bases, J lost 3 bases, and 3 bases stayed unmatched. The CDR3 loop spans 18 amino acids. CDR3 region: CASSYSGLAGGPTDTQYS. In DNA, the CDR3 is TGTGCCAGCAGTTACTCGGGACTAGCGGGGGGGCCGACAGATACGCAGTATTCT.

In this sample, this clonotype turned up a few times. This CDR3 is CASRSEGWGETQYF. The CDR3 region has the DNA TGTGCCAGCAGGTCTGAAGGTTGGGGCGAGACCCAGTACTTC. The J gene is TRBJ2-5, the V gene TRBV7-9, with D possibly being TRBD1 (5 bases). The V gene's germline CDR1 is SEHNR and CDR2 FQNEAQ (reference sequence). V gave up 6 bases and J gave up 5 bases, with 16 bases separating them. The CDR3 consists of 14 residues.

In its sample, this clonotype was seen a few times. The chain links TRBV7-2 to TRBJ1-5; D gene ambiguous. The CDR3 sequence is 14 residues long. CDR1 and CDR2 (germline): SGHTA, FQGNSA. V lost 1 base and J lost 8, with 12 bases in between. DNA for the CDR3: TGTGCCAGCAGCTTAGTTGCCGGCCCTGAGCCCCAGCATTTT. It encodes CASSLVAGPEPQHF.

This clonotype was detected many times. V gene TRBV2 combines with J gene TRBJ2-5, with 11 bases matching TRBD2. The V gene's germline CDR1 is SNHLY and CDR2 FYNNEI. The CDR3 spans 16 residues. J was trimmed by 1 base and V by 6 bases; bases with no gene match: 7. The CDR3 spells CASSRLAGYTQETQYF. The DNA for the CDR3 is TGTGCCAGCAGCAGACTAGCGGGGTATACCCAAGAGACCCAGTACTTC.

This clonotype was recorded many times. CDR3 sequence (DNA): TGTGCCAGCAGCTTAGTCGGGGGGCCTAGCACAGATACGCAGTATTTT. Residues: CASSLVGGPSTDTQYF. The chain links TRBV7-6 to TRBJ2-3; possibly TRBD2 for D (7 bases). The CDR3 covers 16 residues. V was trimmed by 1 base and J by 0 bases, leaving 11 bases between them. CDR1 is SGHVS, CDR2 FNYEAQ, per germline.

This clonotype was seen a handful of times. The chain's CDR3 is CSGGSGANVLTF. CDR3 coding DNA: TGCAGTGGGGGGTCTGGGGCCAACGTCCTGACTTTC. The chain recombines TRBV20-1 with TRBJ2-6; D tentatively reads TRBD1 or TRBD2 (5 bases each). The CDR3 totals 12 residues. The germline CDR1 and CDR2 sequences are DFQATT and SNEGSKA (reference sequence). V lost 7 bases, J lost 1 base, and 5 bases lay in between.

The chain has TRBV27 and TRBJ1-2; 9 positions match TRBD1. V shed 6 bases, J shed 8 bases, and the junction held 10 bases outside the gene matches. The CDR3 is made up of 14 amino acids. Germline V gene lookup returns CDR1 MNHEY and CDR2 SMNVEV (reference sequence). For the CDR3, the DNA is TGTGCCAGCAGCCGCGGACAGGGGAGTAGAGGCTACACCTTC. Residues: CASSRGQGSRGYTF.

This clonotype was counted at least ten times. The chain carries TRBV5-1 and TRBJ2-5; TRBD1 agrees at 8 bases. The trim removed 4 bases at V and 5 bases at J, leaving 10 bases unmatched. Germline CDR1 is SGHRS and CDR2 is YFSETQ. The CDR3 is 15 amino acids. Here the CDR3 DNA reads TGCGCCAGCAGCCAGACAGGGGAGGTTGCGGAGACCCAGTACTTC. Amino acid sequence: CASSQTGEVAETQYF.

This clonotype was picked up many times. The chain carries TRBV29-1 and TRBJ2-1; weak D call: TRBD2 (6 bases). Trimming removed 4 bases from V and 2 bases from J, with 18 bases in between. The CDR3 loop spans 16 amino acids. Germline loops: CDR1 SQVTM, CDR2 ANQGSEA. CDR3 in amino acids: CSVVYHGGWAYNEQFF. Written as DNA, the CDR3 is TGCAGCGTTGTTTATCATGGGGGGTGGGCCTACAATGAGCAGTTCTTC.

This clonotype was seen only a few times. Here the CDR3 reads CASSGQAGGSGNEQFF. DNA of the CDR3: TGCGCCAGCAGCGGTCAAGCGGGGGGCTCCGGCAATGAGCAGTTCTTC. The rearrangement links TRBV5-1 to TRBJ2-1, with TRBD2 matching over 9 bases. With V trimmed by 4 bases and J by 6 bases, 11 bases remained unmatched. Per the germline V gene, CDR1 is SGHRS and CDR2 is YFSETQ. The length of the CDR3 is 16 residues.

This clonotype was seen more than once but under ten times. The chain has TRBV6-2 or TRBV6-3 and TRBJ1-5; tentative D call: TRBD1 (5 bases). Germline V gives CDR1 MNHEY, CDR2 SVGEGT. V lost 3 bases to trimming and J lost 6 bases, with 15 bases between them. The CDR3 is 15 amino acids. The CDR3 is CASSYRQGRFQPQHF. The CDR3 DNA follows: TGTGCCAGCAGTTATCGGCAGGGCCGTTTTCAGCCCCAGCATTTT.

The chain has TRBV14 and TRBJ2-5; 8 bases are a match to TRBD1. Germline-derived CDR1 and CDR2 are SGHDN and FVKESK. Trimming at V came to 4 bases and at J to 4 bases, leaving 8 bases not matched to a gene. The CDR3 contains 15 residues. The CDR3 region has the DNA TGTGCCAGCAGCCCTAGGACAGGGAAAGGAGAGACCCAGTACTTC. Amino acid sequence: CASSPRTGKGETQYF. Full variable domain (missing parts from reference TRBV14 and TRBJ2-5): EAGVTQFPSHSVIEKGQTVTLRCDPISGHDNLYWYRRVMGKEIKFLLHFVKESKQDESGMPNNRFLAERTGGTYSTLKVQPAELEDSGVYFCASSPRTGKGETQYFGPGTRLLVL.

This clonotype was seen ten or more times. The rearrangement uses TRBV6-2 or TRBV6-3 and TRBJ1-1; D gene ambiguous. V dropped 2 bases and J dropped 8 bases, with 12 bases sitting between them. The CDR3 consists of 13 residues. Per the germline V gene, CDR1 is MNHEY and CDR2 is SVGEGT. CDR3 sequence: CASSYPLFPEAFF. In nucleotides, the CDR3 is TGTGCCAGCAGTTACCCCCTGTTTCCGGAAGCTTTCTTT.

This clonotype was seen ten or more times. The rearrangement joins TRBV7-9 to TRBJ2-7, with 12 bases matching TRBD2. This CDR3 region has 17 residues. Per the germline V gene, CDR1 is SEHNR and CDR2 is FQNEAQ (reference sequence). V shed 6 bases, J shed 3 bases, and the junction held 12 bases outside the gene matches. The CDR3, as DNA: TGTGCCAGCAGTCCCACTAGCGGGGGGCTACCCTTCTACGAGCAGTACTTC. Amino acid sequence: CASSPTSGGLPFYEQYF.

The table lists this clonotype with many counts. V and J are TRBV7-9 and TRBJ2-2; 11 bases are a match to TRBD1. With 9 bases clipped from V and 4 bases from J, the junction kept 4 bases outside the gene matches. Germline V lookup: CDR1 SEHNR, CDR2 FQNEAQ (reference sequence). There are 14 residues in the CDR3. CDR3 loop: CASRGTGGTGELFF. The CDR3 DNA reads TGTGCCAGTCGAGGGACAGGGGGCACCGGGGAGCTGTTTTTT.

There are many counts of this clonotype. The V gene is TRBV11-2, the J gene TRBJ2-5, with no clear D. Trimming cost V 1 base and J 3 bases, with 9 bases left between them. The CDR3 runs 14 residues. Germline V gene data show CDR1 as SGHAT and CDR2 as FQNNGV. The CDR3 region is CASSLAPEKETQYF. The CDR3 nucleotides are TGTGCCAGCAGCTTAGCCCCGGAAAAAGAGACCCAGTACTTC. The whole variable domain, remainder taken from reference TRBV11-2 and TRBJ2-5, is EAGVAQSPRYKIIEKRQSVAFWCNPISGHATLYWYQQILGQGPKLLIQFQNNGVVDDSQLPKDRFSAERLKGVDSTLKIQPAKLEDSAVYLCASSLAPEKETQYFGPGTRLLVL.

The sample holds a few counts of this clonotype. The chain employs TRBV13 and TRBJ2-5; D gene uncertain. The germline gives CDR1 PRHDT, CDR2 FYEKMQ (reference sequence). V shed 1 base and J shed 4 bases, with 7 bases lying between them. The CDR3 length is 13 residues. The CDR3 region is CASSLEVGETQYF. For the CDR3, the DNA is TGTGCCAGCAGCTTAGAGGTGGGAGAGACCCAGTACTTC.

The chain combines TRBV6-1 with TRBJ2-1; TRBD1 matches 9 bases. The germline gives CDR1 MNHNS, CDR2 SASEGT. This CDR3 comprises 15 residues. J gave up 4 bases and V 4 bases, and 5 bases lay outside the gene matches. CDR3 bases: TGTGCCAGCAGTGGGGGACAGGGTCTATACAATGAGCAGTTCTTC. As protein: CASSGGQGLYNEQFF.

For the CDR3, the DNA is TGTGCCAGCAGACGGACTAGCGGGGGGGCGAGAGACAGAGAGCAGTTCTTC. Its protein is CASRRTSGGARDREQFF. The chain couples TRBV6-5 to TRBJ2-1; TRBD2 agrees at 15 bases. V was clipped by 6 bases and J by 10 bases; unmatched bases: 13. The CDR3 consists of 17 residues. From germline, CDR1 is MNHEY and CDR2 SVGAGI.